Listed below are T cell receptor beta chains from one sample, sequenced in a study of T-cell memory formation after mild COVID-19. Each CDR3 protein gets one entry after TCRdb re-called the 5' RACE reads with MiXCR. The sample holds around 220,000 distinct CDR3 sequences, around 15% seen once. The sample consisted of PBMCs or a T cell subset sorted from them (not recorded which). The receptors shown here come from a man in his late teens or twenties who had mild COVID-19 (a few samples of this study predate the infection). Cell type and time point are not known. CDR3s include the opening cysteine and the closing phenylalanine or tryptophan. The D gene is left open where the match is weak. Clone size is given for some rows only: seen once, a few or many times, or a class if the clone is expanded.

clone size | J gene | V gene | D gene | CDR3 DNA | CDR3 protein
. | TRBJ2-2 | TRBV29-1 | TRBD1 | TGCAGCGTAGCCGGGACAGGGGACACCGGGGAGCTGTTTTTT | CSVAGTGDTGELFF
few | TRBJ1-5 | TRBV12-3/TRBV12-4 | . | TGTGCCAGCAGCCAATACGATCAGCCCCAGCATTTT | CASSQYDQPQHF
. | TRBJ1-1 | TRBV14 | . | TGTGCCAGCAGCCAAGAGGCCCTAGGGACTGAAGCTTTCTTT | CASSQEALGTEAFF
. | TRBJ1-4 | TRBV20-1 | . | TGCAGTGCTAGAGACCCGGGAAGTTTCGCCAGATATGAAAAACTGTTTTTT | CSARDPGSFARYEKLFF
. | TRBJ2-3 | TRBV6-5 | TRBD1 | TGTGCCAGCAGCCCTGACAGGGGGCTTACAGATACGCAGTATTTT | CASSPDRGLTDTQYF
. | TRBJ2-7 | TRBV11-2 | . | TGTGCCAGCAGCACACAGGCGACCTACGAGCAGTACTTC | CASSTQATYEQYF
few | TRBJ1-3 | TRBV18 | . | TGTGCCAGCTCACCAGTTGACAGACTGGGAAACACCATATATTTT | CASSPVDRLGNTIYF
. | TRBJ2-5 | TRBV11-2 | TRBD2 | TGTGCCAGCAGCCGAATCAAGACTAGCGGGAGCCAAGAGACCCAGTACTTC | CASSRIKTSGSQETQYF
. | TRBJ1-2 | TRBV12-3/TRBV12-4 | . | TGTGCCAGCAGTTTACACGGGTCTGGCGGCTACACCTTC | CASSLHGSGGYTF
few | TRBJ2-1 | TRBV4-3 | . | TGCGCCAGCAGCCAAGATCGAATATCAGTCGAGCAGTTCTTC | CASSQDRISVEQFF
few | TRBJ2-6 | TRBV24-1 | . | TGTGCCACCAGTCTTCCTGGGGCCAACGTCCTGACTTTC | CATSLPGANVLTF
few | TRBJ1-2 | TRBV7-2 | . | TGTGCCAGCAGCTTCCGTCCTAGCGGCTACACCTTC | CASSFRPSGYTF
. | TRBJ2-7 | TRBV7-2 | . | TGTGCCAGCAGCCGCCGTGAGGTCTCCGAGCAGTACTTC | CASSRREVSEQYF
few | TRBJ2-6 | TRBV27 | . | TGTGCCAGCAGGACAGGAGACTCTGGGGCCAACGTCCTGACTTTC | CASRTGDSGANVLTF
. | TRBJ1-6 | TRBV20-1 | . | TGCAGTGCTAGAGACCAGGGAGGTTCACCCCTCCACTTT | CSARDQGGSPLHF
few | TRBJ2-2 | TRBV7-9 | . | TGTGCCAGCAGTAGCTGGTTCGGGGCAACCGAAGGCGGGGAGCTGTTTTTT | CASSSWFGATEGGELFF
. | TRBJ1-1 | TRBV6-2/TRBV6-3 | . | TGTGCCAGAAGTGCCTACAGGAGAAGCACTGAAGCTTTCTTT | CARSAYRRSTEAFF
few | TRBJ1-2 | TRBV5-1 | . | TGCGCCAGCAGCTCCGTCTCCGGATACTATGGCTACACCTTC | CASSSVSGYYGYTF
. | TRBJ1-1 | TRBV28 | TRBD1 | TGTGCCAGCACCCCGGGACAGGGGTACACTGAAGCTTTCTTT | CASTPGQGYTEAFF
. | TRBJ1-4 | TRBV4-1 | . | TGCGCCAGCAGCCGGAACCTCCAGGGTGCAACTAATGAAAAACTGTTTTTT | CASSRNLQGATNEKLFF
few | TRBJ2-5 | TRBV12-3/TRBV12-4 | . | TGTGCCAGCAGTTTAGGGGGGTCGAAGACCCAGTACTTC | CASSLGGSKTQYF
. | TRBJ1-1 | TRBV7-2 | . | TGTGCCAGCAGCTTATTGGGGGGTATGGCGAACACTGAAGCTTTCTTT | CASSLLGGMANTEAFF
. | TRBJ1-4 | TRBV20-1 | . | TGCAGTGCTAGAAGGGCAACTAATGAAAAACTGTTTTTT | CSARRATNEKLFF
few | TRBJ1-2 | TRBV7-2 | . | TGTGCCAGCAGCTTACGTCCTTTTGGGATTAACTATGGCTACACCTTC | CASSLRPFGINYGYTF
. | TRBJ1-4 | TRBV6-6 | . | TGTGCCAGCCATTCAAACGACGGCACAACTAATGAAAAACTGTTTTTT | CASHSNDGTTNEKLFF
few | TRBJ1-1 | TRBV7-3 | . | TGTGCCAGCAGCTTGTGGGATCGCACTGAAGCTTTCTTT | CASSLWDRTEAFF
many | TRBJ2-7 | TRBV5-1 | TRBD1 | TGCGCCAGCAGCACGGGACAGGCGGGCGAGCAGTACTTC | CASSTGQAGEQYF
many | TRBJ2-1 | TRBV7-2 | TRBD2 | TGTGCCAGCAGCTTCACGGGGGGTGGGATTGAGCAGTTCTTC | CASSFTGGGIEQFF
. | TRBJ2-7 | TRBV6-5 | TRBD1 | TGTGCCAGCAGCTGGACAGGGGCCCTCGACGAGCAGTACTTC | CASSWTGALDEQYF
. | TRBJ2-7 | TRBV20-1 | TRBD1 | TGCAGTGCTACGACAGGGGGCAAATACGAGCAGTACTTC | CSATTGGKYEQYF
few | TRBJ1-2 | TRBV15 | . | TGTGCCACCAGCAGAGATCTAGGGGACACCTGGTATGGCTACACCTTC | CATSRDLGDTWYGYTF
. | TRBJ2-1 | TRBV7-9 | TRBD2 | TGTGCCAGCAGCCATAAGCAGCGCCTAGCGGGAGATGAGCAGTTCTTC | CASSHKQRLAGDEQFF
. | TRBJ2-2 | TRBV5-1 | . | TGCGCCAGCAGCCCGTCCAGGGGCCGGACCGGGGAGCTGTTTTTT | CASSPSRGRTGELFF
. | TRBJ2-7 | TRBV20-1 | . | TGCAGTGCTAGGGTGTACGGACGCGAGCAGTACTTC | CSARVYGREQYF
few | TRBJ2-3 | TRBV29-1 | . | TGCAGCTTTAAGGGGAGTTTTAGCACAGATACGCAGTATTTT | CSFKGSFSTDTQYF
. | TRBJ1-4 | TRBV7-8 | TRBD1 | TGTGCCAGCAGCTTATTCACAGGGGCATCTGAAAAACTGTTTTTT | CASSLFTGASEKLFF
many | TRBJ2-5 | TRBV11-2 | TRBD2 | TGTGCCAGCAGCCCCAAGAGGACTAGCGGGGGGGCCCCGGAGACCCAGTACTTC | CASSPKRTSGGAPETQYF
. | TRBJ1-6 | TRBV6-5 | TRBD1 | TGTGCCAGCAGTTACTACTACGGACAGGGAGATTCACCCCTCCACTTT | CASSYYYGQGDSPLHF
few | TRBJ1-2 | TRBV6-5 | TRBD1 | TGTGCCAGCAGTTACCTTGGACAGGGTACCGTTGGCTACACCTTC | CASSYLGQGTVGYTF
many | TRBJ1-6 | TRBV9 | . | TGTGCCAGCAGCGGCAACAGTTCCGGTGATTCACCCCTCCACTTT | CASSGNSSGDSPLHF
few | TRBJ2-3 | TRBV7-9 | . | TGTGCCAGCAGCCCCGGGACCAACATTGATACGCAGTATTTT | CASSPGTNIDTQYF
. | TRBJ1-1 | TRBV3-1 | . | TGTGCCAGCAGCCAAGGGGAGGCAGGTGAAGCTTTCTTT | CASSQGEAGEAFF
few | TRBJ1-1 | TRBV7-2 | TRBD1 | TGTGCCAGCCGCCGGGACAGGGTAGGGACCGAAGCTTTCTTT | CASRRDRVGTEAFF
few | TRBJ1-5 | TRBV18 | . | TGTGCCAGCTCACCTTATCCGGAGGGAAGCAATCAGCCCCAGCATTTT | CASSPYPEGSNQPQHF
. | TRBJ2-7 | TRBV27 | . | TGTGCCAGCAGGCCGGGACATGACTACGAGCAGTACTTC | CASRPGHDYEQYF
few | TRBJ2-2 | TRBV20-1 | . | TGCAGTGCTAGTCGGGGGACAGTGAACACCGGGGAGCTGTTTTTT | CSASRGTVNTGELFF
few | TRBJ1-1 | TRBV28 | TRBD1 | TGTGCCAGCAGGAGACAGGGGAGCACTGAAGCTTTCTTT | CASRRQGSTEAFF
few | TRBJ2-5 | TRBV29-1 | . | TGCAGCGTTGACCTCACCCGGGACCAGGGGGGGGAGACCCAGTACTTC | CSVDLTRDQGGETQYF
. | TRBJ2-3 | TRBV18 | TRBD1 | TGTGCCAGCTCCCTCTATGGACAGGTCGCAGATACGCAGTATTTT | CASSLYGQVADTQYF